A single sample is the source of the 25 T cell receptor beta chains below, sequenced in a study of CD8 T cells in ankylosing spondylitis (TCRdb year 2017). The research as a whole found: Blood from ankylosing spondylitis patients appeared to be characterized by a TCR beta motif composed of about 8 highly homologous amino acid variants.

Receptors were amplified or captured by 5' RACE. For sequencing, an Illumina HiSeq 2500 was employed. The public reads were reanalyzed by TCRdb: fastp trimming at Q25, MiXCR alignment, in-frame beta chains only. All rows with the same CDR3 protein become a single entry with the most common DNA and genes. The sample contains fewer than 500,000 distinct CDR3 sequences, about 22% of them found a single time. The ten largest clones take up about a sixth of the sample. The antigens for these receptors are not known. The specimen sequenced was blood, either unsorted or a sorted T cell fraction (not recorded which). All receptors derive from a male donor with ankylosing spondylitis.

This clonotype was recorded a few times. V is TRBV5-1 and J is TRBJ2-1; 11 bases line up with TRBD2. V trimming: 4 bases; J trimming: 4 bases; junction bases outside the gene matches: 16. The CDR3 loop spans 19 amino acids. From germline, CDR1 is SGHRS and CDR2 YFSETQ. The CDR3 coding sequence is TGCGCCAGCAGCCTCGTAGGGACTAGCGGTCAGGGGTTGTACAATGAGCAGTTCTTC. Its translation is CASSLVGTSGQGLYNEQFF.

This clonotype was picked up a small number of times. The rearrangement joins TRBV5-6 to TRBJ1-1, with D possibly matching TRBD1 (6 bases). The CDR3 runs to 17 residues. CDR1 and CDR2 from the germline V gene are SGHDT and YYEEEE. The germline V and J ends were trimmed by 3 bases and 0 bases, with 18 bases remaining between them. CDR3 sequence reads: CASSSTYRVGVNTEAFF. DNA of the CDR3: TGTGCCAGCAGCTCGACCTACAGGGTGGGAGTGAACACTGAAGCTTTCTTT.

The CDR3 DNA reads as TGTGCCAGCAGACTGACCATGAACACTGAAGCTTTCTTT. Its translation: CASRLTMNTEAFF. V gene TRBV3-1 combines with J gene TRBJ1-1; D remains ambiguous. The CDR3 has 13 residues. CDR1 is LGHDT and CDR2 is YNNKEL in the germline V gene (reference sequence). Between the trimmed V and J ends, which lost 6 bases and 0 bases, there was a span of 8 bases.

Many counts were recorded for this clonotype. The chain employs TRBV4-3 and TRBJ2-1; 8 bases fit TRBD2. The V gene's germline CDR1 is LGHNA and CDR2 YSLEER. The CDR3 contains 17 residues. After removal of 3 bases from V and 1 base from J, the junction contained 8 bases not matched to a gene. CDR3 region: CASSQELADRSYNEQFF. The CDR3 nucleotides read TGCGCCAGCAGCCAGGAACTAGCGGATCGATCCTACAATGAGCAGTTCTTC.

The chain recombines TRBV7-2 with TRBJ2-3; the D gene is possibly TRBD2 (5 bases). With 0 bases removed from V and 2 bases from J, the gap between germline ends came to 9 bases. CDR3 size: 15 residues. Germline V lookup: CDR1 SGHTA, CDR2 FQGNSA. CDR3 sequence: CASSLAVTNTDTQYF. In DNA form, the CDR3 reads TGTGCCAGCAGCTTAGCTGTGACTAACACAGATACGCAGTATTTT.

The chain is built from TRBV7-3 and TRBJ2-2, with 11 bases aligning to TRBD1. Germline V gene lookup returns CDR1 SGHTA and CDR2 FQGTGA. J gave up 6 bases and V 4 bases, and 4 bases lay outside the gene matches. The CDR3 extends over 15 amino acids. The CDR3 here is CASSWTGGASGELFF. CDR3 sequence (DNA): TGTGCCAGCAGCTGGACAGGGGGCGCTTCCGGGGAGCTGTTTTTT.

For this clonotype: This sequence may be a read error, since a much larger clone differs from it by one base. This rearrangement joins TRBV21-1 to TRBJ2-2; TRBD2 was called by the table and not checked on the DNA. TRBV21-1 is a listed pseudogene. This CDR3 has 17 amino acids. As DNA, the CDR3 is TGTGCCAGCAGCCAAGGCGGACTAGTGAGGAACACCGGGGAGCTGTTTTTT. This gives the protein CASSQGGLVRNTGELFF.

The chain's CDR3 is CASRQTGTTGELFF. As DNA, the CDR3 is TGTGCCAGCAGACAAACAGGGACTACCGGGGAGCTGTTTTTT. This chain links TRBV5-6 with TRBJ2-2; either TRBD1 or TRBD2 may fit D (6 bases each). Germline-derived CDR1 and CDR2 are SGHDT and YYEEEE. The CDR3 loop spans 14 amino acids. V was cut by 5 bases and J by 5 bases, with 13 bases left in between.

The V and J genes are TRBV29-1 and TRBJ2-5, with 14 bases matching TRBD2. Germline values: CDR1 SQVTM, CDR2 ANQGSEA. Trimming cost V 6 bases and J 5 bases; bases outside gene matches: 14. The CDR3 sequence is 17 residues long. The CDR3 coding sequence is TGCAGCGTCGCCGCAGGGACTAGCGGGAGTTGGGGTGAGACCCAGTACTTC. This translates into CSVAAGTSGSWGETQYF.

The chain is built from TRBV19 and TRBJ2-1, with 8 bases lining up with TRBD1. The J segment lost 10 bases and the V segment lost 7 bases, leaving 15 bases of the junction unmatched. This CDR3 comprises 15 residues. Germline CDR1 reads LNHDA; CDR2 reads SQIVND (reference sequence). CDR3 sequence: CASTPGGTTRGEQFF. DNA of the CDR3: TGTGCCAGTACCCCAGGGGGCACAACCCGGGGAGAGCAGTTCTTC.

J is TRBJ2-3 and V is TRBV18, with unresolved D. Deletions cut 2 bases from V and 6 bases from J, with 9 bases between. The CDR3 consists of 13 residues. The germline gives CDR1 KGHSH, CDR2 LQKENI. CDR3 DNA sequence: TGTGCCAGCTCACCATCGTGGGCTGATACGCAGTATTTT. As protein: CASSPSWADTQYF.

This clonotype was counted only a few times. CDR3 nucleotide sequence: TGTGCCAGCAGTGAGCAGGGGAGGGGGACTGAAGCTTTCTTT. Encoded protein: CASSEQGRGTEAFF. This chain joins TRBV6-1 and TRBJ1-1; TRBD1 is a possible D gene (6 bases). Trimming shortened V by 3 bases and J by 5 bases, and 13 bases separated the two germline ends. This CDR3 is built from 14 residues. The germline gives CDR1 MNHNS, CDR2 SASEGT.

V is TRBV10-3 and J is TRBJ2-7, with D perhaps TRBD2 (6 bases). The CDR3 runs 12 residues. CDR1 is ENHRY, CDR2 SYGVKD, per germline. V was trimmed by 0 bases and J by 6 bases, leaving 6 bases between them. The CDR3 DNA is TGTGCCATCAGTGAGTCTAGCGGCGAGCAGTACTTC. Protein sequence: CAISESSGEQYF.

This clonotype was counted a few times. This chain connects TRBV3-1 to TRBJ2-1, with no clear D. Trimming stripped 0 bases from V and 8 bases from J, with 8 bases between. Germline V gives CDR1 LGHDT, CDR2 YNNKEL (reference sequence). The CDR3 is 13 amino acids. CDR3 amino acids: CASSQDRMDEQFF. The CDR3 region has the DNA TGTGCCAGCAGCCAAGATCGGATGGATGAGCAGTTCTTC.

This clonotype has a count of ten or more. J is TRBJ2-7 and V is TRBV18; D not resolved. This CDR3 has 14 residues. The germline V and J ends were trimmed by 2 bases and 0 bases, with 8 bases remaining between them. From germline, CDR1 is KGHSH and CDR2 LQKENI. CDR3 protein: CASSPFANSYEQYF. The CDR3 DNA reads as TGTGCCAGCTCACCATTCGCAAACTCCTACGAGCAGTACTTC.

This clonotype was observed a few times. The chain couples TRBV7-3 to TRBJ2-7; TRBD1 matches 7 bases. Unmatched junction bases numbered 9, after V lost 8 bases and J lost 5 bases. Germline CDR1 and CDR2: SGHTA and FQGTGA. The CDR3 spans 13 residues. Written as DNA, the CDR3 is TGTGCCAGCTCGACGACAGGGAGAGACGAGCAGTACTTC. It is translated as CASSTTGRDEQYF. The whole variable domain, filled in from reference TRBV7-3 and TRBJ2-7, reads GAGVSQTPSNKVTEKGKYVELRCDPISGHTALYWYRQSLGQGPEFLIYFQGTGAADDSGLPNDRFFAVRPEGSVSTLKIQRTERGDSAVYLCASSTTGRDEQYFGPGTRLTVT.

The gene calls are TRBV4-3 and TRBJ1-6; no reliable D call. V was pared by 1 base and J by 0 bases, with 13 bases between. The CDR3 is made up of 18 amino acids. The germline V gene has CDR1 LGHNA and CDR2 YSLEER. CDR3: CASSQVLGFSSYNSPLHF. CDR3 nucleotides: TGCGCCAGCAGCCAAGTTCTGGGCTTCAGCTCCTATAATTCACCCCTCCACTTT.

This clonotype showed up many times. In nucleotides, the CDR3 is TGCGCCAGCAGCTTGGAGGGAAGGAGCAATCAGCCCCAGCATTTT. This translates into CASSLEGRSNQPQHF. The chain links TRBV5-1 to TRBJ1-5, with D uncertain. Germline lookup yields CDR1 SGHRS and CDR2 YFSETQ. The V gene lost 0 bases and the J gene lost 1 base, with 8 bases spanning the gap. This CDR3 is 15 amino acids long.

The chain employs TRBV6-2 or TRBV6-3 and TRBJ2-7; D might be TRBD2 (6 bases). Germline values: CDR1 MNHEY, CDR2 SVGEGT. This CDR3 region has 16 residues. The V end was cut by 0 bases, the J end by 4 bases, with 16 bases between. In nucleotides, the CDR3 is TGTGCCAGCAGTTACTCGGTCCGGGAGTCAGGTTACGAGCAGTACTTC. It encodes CASSYSVRESGYEQYF.

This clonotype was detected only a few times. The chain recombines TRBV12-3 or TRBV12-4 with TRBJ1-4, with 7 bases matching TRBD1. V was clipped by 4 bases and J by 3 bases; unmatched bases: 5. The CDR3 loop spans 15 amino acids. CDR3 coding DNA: TGTGCCAGCAGTTCCAGACAGGGTTCTAATGAAAAACTGTTTTTT. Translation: CASSSRQGSNEKLFF.

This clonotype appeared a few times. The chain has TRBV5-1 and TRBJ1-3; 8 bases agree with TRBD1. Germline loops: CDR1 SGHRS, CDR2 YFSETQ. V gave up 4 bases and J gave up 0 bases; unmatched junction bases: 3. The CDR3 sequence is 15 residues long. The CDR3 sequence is CASSAGTGSGNTIYF. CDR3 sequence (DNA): TGCGCCAGCAGCGCCGGGACAGGCTCTGGAAACACCATATATTTT. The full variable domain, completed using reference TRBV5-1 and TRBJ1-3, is KAGVTQTPRYLIKTRGQQVTLSCSPISGHRSVSWYQQTPGQGLQFLFEYFSETQRNKGNFPGRFSGRQFSNSRSEMNVSTLELGDSALYLCASSAGTGSGNTIYFGEGSWLTVV.

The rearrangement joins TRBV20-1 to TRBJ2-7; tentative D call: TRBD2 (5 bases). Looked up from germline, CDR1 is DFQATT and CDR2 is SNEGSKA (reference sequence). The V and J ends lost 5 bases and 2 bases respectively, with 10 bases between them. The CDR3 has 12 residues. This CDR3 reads CSALRATYEQYF. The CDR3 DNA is TGCAGTGCTCTGCGGGCAACCTACGAGCAGTACTTC.

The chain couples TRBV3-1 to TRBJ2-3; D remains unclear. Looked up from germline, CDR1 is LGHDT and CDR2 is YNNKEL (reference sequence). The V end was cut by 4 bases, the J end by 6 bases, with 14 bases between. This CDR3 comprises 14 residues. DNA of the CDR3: TGTGCCAGCAGCCCTCGGACCGGCCGGGATACGCAGTATTTT. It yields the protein CASSPRTGRDTQYF.

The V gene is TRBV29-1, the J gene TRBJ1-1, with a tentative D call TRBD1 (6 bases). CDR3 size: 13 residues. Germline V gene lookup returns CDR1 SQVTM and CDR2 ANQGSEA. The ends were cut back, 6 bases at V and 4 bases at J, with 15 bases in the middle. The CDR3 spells CSVGGALSTEAFF. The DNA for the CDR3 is TGCAGCGTGGGGGGGGCGCTGAGCACTGAAGCTTTCTTT.

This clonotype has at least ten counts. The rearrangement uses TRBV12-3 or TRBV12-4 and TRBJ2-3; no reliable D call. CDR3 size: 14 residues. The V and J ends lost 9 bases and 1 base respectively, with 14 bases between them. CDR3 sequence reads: CASTLSPRTDTQYF. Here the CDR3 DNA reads TGTGCCAGTACGTTGTCCCCCCGCACAGATACGCAGTATTTT.